This TCR beta chain was profiled in a study of T-cell reconstitution after alpha-beta-depleted transplantation in children (dated by TCRdb to 2016 to 2017). About the investigation overall: T-cell immune reconstitution after TCRalphabeta/CD19-depleted allogeneic hematopoietic cell transplantation in children was quantitatively tracked in the study by means of TCR repertoire profiling.

What the research found in general, with its limitations: In some patients, the high TCRbeta diversity seen at day 60 was put down to recipient T cells and intrathymic progenitors that had survived conditioning. Apparently early alphabetaT-cell count recovery about two months after transplant reportedly relied on only several hundred rapidly expanded clones derived from non-depleted graft cells. The frequencies of hyperexpanded clones fell over the following months, and after one year, T-cell counts and TCRbeta diversity were mostly attributed to newly produced T cells.

This sample's treatment or condition label indicates: allogeneic hematopoietic cell transplantation with graft depleted of TCRalphabeta T cells and CD19 B cells. The children who served as transplant recipients had been given grafts of TCRalphabeta/CD19-depleted allogeneic hematopoietic cells. This clonotype was detected ten times or more. This receptor's antigen is unknown. No qualities accompany the bases; no much larger clone lies one base away. The CDR3 sequence holds 11 residues, the cysteine and phenylalanine included. The CDR3 DNA has 33 bases and is translated from base 1. The V end loses 3 bases and the J end loses 8 bases, and a stretch of 5 bases separates them. The protocol used for the library was PCR. Sequencer: Illumina HiSeq 2500. TCR library preparation used molecular barcoding, with unique molecular identifiers applied to normalize quantification of the TCRbeta repertoire. Using fastp at Q25 and MiXCR, TCRdb reprocessed the public reads and kept productive beta chains. One record per CDR3 amino acid sequence lists the most common genes and DNA. The sample contains hundreds of thousands of distinct CDR3 sequences, under 15% of them found a single time. In total, the top ten clones hold 2.2% of the sample.

The chain is encoded by TRBV12-3 or TRBV12-4 joined to TRBJ2-1, with no reliable assignment of the D segment. The sample in question was PBMCs, mostly from graft donor cells, obtained 360 days after TCRalphabeta/CD19-depleted stem cell transplant. This sequence originates from a male patient between 5 and 17 years old who had a stem cell transplant for acute myeloid leukemia, so the T cells may come from the graft donor. The CDR3 in this case is CASSFVDEQFF. DNA sequence: TGTGCCAGCAGTTTTGTGGATGAGCAGTTCTTC.